This paragraph reports one T cell receptor (beta chain). The data were taken from a study of blood T cell repertoires in COVID-19. In the study overall: Acute-phase and convalescent COVID-19 samples originated in the United States, Italy and Spain.

CDR1 and CDR2 from the germline V gene are SGHNT and YENEEA. Losses at the gene ends were 3 bases for V and 4 bases for J; bases not matched to a gene: 2. The length of the CDR3 is 13 residues. Donors of Cohort 3 who recovered were those that had two negative PCRs, clearance, or symptom resolution. Original handling: Using reference gene primer amplification, nucleated cell counts were estimated. The assay was immunoSEQ multiplex PCR, and TCRdb's table has in-frame clones only and misses some. That table gives V, J and clone size, and the DNA gave D and trimming. Here the sample spans approximately 300,000 clones, just over 85% being singletons.

This TCR came from a man aged 25 to 40 who had recovered from COVID-19. The chain couples TRBV11-3 to TRBJ2-5; 7 nucleotides match TRBD2. Sequenced sample: PBMCs or T cells enriched from blood (not recorded which). The CDR3 region has the DNA TGTGCCAGCAGCTTGGGCGGGGGAGAGACCCAGTACTTC. This encodes CASSLGGGETQYF.